This T cell receptor beta chain was obtained from a study of cytomegalovirus exposure and HLA in healthy donors. The primer mix had 60 Vbeta and 13 Jbeta primers. Assay: immunoSEQ multiplex PCR; the TCRdb copy retains only in-frame clones and omits some. The sample lists under 200,000 clones; around 80% were seen once. Trimming at V came to 4 bases and at J to 6 bases, leaving 7 bases not matched to a gene. Germline V gene data show CDR1 as MNHNY and CDR2 as SVGAGI (reference sequence). The CDR3 contains 15 residues. This chain connects TRBV6-6 to TRBJ2-1; 9 bases are a match to TRBD1. This clonotype was obtained from a man in his forties or fifties in good health and CMV-seronegative. Input material: PBMCs. CDR3 nucleotides: TGTGCCAGCAGTTTTGGACAGGGGATGGGCAATGAGCAGTTCTTC. As protein: CASSFGQGMGNEQFF.